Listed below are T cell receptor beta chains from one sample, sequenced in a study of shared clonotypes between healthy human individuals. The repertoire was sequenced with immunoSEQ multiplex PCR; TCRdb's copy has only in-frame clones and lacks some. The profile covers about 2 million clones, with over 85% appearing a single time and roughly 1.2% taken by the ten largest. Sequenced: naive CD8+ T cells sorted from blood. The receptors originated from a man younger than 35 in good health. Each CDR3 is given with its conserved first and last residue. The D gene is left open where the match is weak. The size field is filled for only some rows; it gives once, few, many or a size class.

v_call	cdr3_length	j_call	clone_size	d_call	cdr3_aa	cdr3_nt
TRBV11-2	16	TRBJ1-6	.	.	CASSLLVSSYNSPLHF	TGTGCCAGCAGCTTACTAGTGAGCTCCTATAATTCACCCCTCCACTTT
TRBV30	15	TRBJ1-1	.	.	CAWSPHGGRGTEAFF	TGTGCCTGGAGTCCCCATGGGGGGAGGGGCACTGAAGCTTTCTTT
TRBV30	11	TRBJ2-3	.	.	CAWMSTDTQYF	TGTGCCTGGATGAGCACAGATACGCAGTATTTT
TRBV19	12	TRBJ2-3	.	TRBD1	CASSVDRGSQYF	TGTGCCAGTAGTGTGGACAGGGGTTCGCAGTATTTT
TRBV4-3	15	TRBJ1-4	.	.	CASSQAPGINEKLFF	TGCGCCAGCAGCCAAGCGCCAGGCATTAATGAAAAACTGTTTTTT
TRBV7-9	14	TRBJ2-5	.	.	CASSLVQGIETQYF	TGTGCCAGCAGCTTAGTACAGGGTATCGAGACCCAGTACTTC
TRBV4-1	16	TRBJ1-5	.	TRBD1	CASSQGGQGANQPQHF	TGCGCCAGCAGCCAGGGGGGACAGGGGGCGAACCAGCCCCAGCATTTT
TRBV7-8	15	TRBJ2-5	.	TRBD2	CASSPIAGGVETQYF	TGTGCCAGCAGCCCCATAGCGGGCGGGGTGGAGACCCAGTACTTC
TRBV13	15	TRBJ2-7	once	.	CASSFGTSASYEQYF	TGTGCCAGCAGCTTTGGGACTTCAGCATCCTACGAGCAGTACTTC
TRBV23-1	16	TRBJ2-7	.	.	CASSRPPDSTKDEQYF	TGCGCCAGCAGTCGGCCGCCGGACAGCACTAAAGACGAGCAGTACTTC
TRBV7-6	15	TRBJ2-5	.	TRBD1	CASSLMGQGGETQYF	TGTGCCAGCAGCTTAATGGGACAGGGGGGCGAGACCCAGTACTTC
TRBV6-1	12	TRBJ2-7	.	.	CASSDVGDEQYF	TGTGCCAGCAGTGATGTGGGGGACGAGCAGTACTTC
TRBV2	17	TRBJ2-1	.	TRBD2	CASSLGLAGGPRNEQFF	TGTGCCAGCAGTCTTGGACTAGCGGGAGGGCCTCGCAATGAGCAGTTCTTC
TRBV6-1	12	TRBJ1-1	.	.	CASSEARPEAFF	TGTGCCAGCAGTGAAGCGCGGCCAGAAGCTTTCTTT
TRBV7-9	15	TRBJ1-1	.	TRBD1	CASSLPSGQGTEAFF	TGTGCCAGCAGCTTACCCTCGGGACAGGGGACTGAAGCTTTCTTT
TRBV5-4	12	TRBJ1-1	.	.	CASTPPGTEAFF	TGTGCCAGCACCCCACCCGGCACTGAAGCTTTCTTT
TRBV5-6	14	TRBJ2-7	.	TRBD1	CASSFGQGLNEQYF	TGTGCCAGCAGCTTTGGACAGGGCCTGAACGAGCAGTACTTC
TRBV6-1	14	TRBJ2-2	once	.	CASSERSYTGELFF	TGTGCCAGCAGTGAACGCAGTTACACCGGGGAGCTGTTTTTT
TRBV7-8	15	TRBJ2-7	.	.	CASTPAGTPTYEQYF	TGTGCCAGCACCCCGGCCGGGACTCCTACCTACGAGCAGTACTTC
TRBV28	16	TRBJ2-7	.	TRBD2	CASSFPPSGVSYEQYF	TGTGCCAGCAGTTTCCCCCCGAGCGGGGTCTCCTACGAGCAGTACTTC
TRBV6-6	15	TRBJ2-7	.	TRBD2	CASSPPSGGHYEQYF	TGTGCCAGCAGTCCCCCTAGCGGGGGACACTACGAGCAGTACTTC
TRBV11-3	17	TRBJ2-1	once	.	CASSLDSGTGTYNEQFF	TGTGCCAGCAGCTTAGATTCCGGGACGGGAACCTACAATGAGCAGTTCTTC
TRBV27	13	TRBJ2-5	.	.	CASSLNRMETQYF	TGTGCCAGCAGTTTGAACAGGATGGAGACCCAGTACTTC
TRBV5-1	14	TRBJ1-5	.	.	CASTDNYSNQPQHF	TGCGCCAGTACAGACAATTATAGCAATCAGCCCCAGCATTTT
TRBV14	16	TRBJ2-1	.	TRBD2	CASSQGTSGGDAEQFF	TGTGCCAGCAGCCAAGGTACTAGCGGGGGGGACGCTGAGCAGTTCTTC
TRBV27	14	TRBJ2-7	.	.	CASSMMGDPWEQYF	TGTGCCAGCAGCATGATGGGAGACCCCTGGGAGCAGTACTTC
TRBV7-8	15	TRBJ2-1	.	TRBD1	CASSNRQGFYNEQFF	TGTGCCAGCAGTAATCGACAGGGCTTCTACAATGAGCAGTTCTTC
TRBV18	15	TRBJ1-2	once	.	CASSPAGGEDYGYTF	TGTGCCAGCTCACCAGCCGGGGGCGAGGACTATGGCTACACCTTC
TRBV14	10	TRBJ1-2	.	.	CASSLYGYTF	TGTGCCAGCAGCCTCTATGGCTACACCTTC
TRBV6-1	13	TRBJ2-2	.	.	CASRRDLTGELFF	TGTGCCAGCAGAAGGGACCTCACCGGGGAGCTGTTTTTT
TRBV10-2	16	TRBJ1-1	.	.	CAIQLTGGEENTEAFF	TGCGCCATCCAACTTACGGGGGGCGAGGAAAACACTGAAGCTTTCTTT
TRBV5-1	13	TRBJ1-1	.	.	CASSLGLNTEAFF	TGCGCCAGCAGCTTGGGCCTGAACACTGAAGCTTTCTTT
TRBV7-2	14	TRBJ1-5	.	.	CASSMDSPNQPQHF	TGTGCCAGCAGTATGGACAGCCCCAATCAGCCCCAGCATTTT
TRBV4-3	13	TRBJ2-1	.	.	CASSRGLYNEQFF	TGCGCCAGCAGCCGCGGACTGTACAATGAGCAGTTCTTC
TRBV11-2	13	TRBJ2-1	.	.	CASSFDSYNEQFF	TGTGCCAGCAGCTTCGACTCCTACAATGAGCAGTTCTTC
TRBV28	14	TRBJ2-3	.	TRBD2	CASSFSGGALLEYF	TGTGCCAGCAGTTTTAGCGGGGGGGCGCTTTTGGAGTATTTT
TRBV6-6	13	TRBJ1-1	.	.	CASRPALNTEAFF	TGTGCCAGCCGCCCGGCCCTCAACACTGAAGCTTTCTTT
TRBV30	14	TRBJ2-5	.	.	CAWSLTGWEETQYF	TGTGCCTGGTCCCTTACGGGGTGGGAAGAGACCCAGTACTTC
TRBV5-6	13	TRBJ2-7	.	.	CASSLGAGLEQYF	TGTGCCAGCAGCTTGGGGGCAGGTTTAGAGCAGTACTTC
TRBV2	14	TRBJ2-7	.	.	CASNSGLSPGEQYF	TGTGCCAGCAATAGCGGACTGAGCCCTGGGGAGCAGTACTTC
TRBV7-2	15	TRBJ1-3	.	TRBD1	CASSSGTGGGNTIYF	TGTGCCAGCAGCTCGGGGACAGGTGGTGGAAACACCATATATTTT
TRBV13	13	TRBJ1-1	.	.	CASSLGENTEAFF	TGTGCCAGCAGCCTCGGTGAGAACACTGAAGCTTTCTTT
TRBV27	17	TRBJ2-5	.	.	CASSPDWAGSSVETQYF	TGTGCCAGCAGTCCAGACTGGGCGGGATCTTCTGTAGAGACCCAGTACTTC
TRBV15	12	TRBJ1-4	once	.	CATSTDNEKLFF	TGTGCCACCAGCACCGATAATGAAAAACTGTTTTTT
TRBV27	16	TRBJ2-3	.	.	CASGLRIDTSTDTQYF	TGTGCCAGCGGCCTGCGAATAGACACTAGCACAGATACGCAGTATTTT